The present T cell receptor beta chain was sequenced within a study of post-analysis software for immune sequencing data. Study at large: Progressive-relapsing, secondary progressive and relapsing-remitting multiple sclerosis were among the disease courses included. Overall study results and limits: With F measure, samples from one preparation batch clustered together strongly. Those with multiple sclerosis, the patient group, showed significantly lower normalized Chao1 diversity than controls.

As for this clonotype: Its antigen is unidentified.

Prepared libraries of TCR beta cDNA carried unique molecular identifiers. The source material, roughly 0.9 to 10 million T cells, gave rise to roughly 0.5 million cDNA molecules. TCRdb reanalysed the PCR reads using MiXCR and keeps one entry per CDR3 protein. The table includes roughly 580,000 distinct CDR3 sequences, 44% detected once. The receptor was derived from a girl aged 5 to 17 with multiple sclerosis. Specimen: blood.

CDR3 sequence reads: CASGRTGRAYEQYF. As DNA, the CDR3 is TGTGCCAGCGGTAGGACAGGGAGAGCCTACGAGCAGTACTTC. V usage is TRBV12-3 or TRBV12-4 and J usage is TRBJ2-7; 8 bases fit TRBD1. CDR3 length equals 14 residues. J was trimmed by 2 bases and V by 8 bases; bases with no gene match: 8.